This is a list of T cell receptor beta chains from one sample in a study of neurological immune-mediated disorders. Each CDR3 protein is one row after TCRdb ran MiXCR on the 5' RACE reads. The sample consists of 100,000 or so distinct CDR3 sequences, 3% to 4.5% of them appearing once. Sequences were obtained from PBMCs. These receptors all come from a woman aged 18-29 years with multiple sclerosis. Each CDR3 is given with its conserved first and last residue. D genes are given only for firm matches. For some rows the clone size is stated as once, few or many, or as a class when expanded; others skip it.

CASSLGSLAGSSGANVLTF TGCGCCAGCAGCTTGGGTTCACTAGCGGGGAGCTCTGGGGCCAACGTCCTGACTTTC TRBJ2-6 TRBD2 TRBV5-1 many
CASSGPRGGSYNEQFF TGTGCCAGCAGCGGCCCCAGGGGAGGTTCGTACAATGAGCAGTTCTTC TRBJ2-1 - TRBV7-9 many
CSASDLGFQDEQYF TGCAGTGCTAGTGACCTCGGTTTTCAGGACGAGCAGTACTTC TRBJ2-7 - TRBV20-1 many
CASSPWNRENTGELFF TGTGCCAGCTCACCATGGAACAGGGAGAACACCGGGGAGCTGTTTTTT TRBJ2-2 - TRBV18 -
CASSLEPGQGITEAFF TGCGCCAGCAGCTTGGAACCGGGACAGGGTATTACTGAAGCTTTCTTT TRBJ1-1 TRBD1 TRBV5-1 many
CASSLLRSGNTIYF TGTGCCAGCAGCTTATTAAGGTCTGGAAACACCATATATTTT TRBJ1-3 - TRBV7-9 few
CASSLWVTDPDTQYF TGCGCCAGCAGCTTGTGGGTTACAGACCCAGATACGCAGTATTTT TRBJ2-3 - TRBV5-1 few
CASSLQGMGTEAFF TGTGCCAGCAGTTTACAGGGCATGGGGACTGAAGCTTTCTTT TRBJ1-1 - TRBV12-3/TRBV12-4 many
CASSGVGASESTDTQYF TGTGCCAGCTCAGGAGTAGGGGCTAGCGAGAGCACAGATACGCAGTATTTT TRBJ2-3 - TRBV27 many
CASRSDSGELFF TGTGCCAGCAGATCGGACAGCGGGGAGCTGTTTTTT TRBJ2-2 - TRBV2 many
CASSIRTSWGEQFF TGCGCCAGCAGCATAAGGACTAGCTGGGGGGAGCAGTTCTTC TRBJ2-1 TRBD2 TRBV5-1 many
CASSSGYNEQFF TGCGCCAGCAGCTCCGGCTACAATGAGCAGTTCTTC TRBJ2-1 - TRBV5-1 many
CASTTGLSYEQYF TGTGCCAGCACCACGGGACTCTCCTACGAGCAGTACTTC TRBJ2-7 - TRBV12-3/TRBV12-4 many
CAISKDSLGVSTDTQYF TGTGCCATCAGCAAGGACAGTCTAGGGGTGAGCACAGATACGCAGTATTTT TRBJ2-3 - TRBV10-3 many
CASSPRGEDNSPLHF TGTGCCAGCTCACCTAGAGGCGAGGATAATTCACCCCTCCACTTT TRBJ1-6 - TRBV18 few
CDSSLGGYEQYF TGCGACAGCAGCTTGGGAGGATACGAGCAGTACTTC TRBJ2-7 - TRBV5-1 -
CASSLLYGEQFF TGTGCCAGCAGCTTATTGTACGGTGAGCAGTTCTTC TRBJ2-1 - TRBV11-3 many
CASSLPRTGGDEQFF TGTGCCAGCAGCTTACCCCGGACAGGGGGCGATGAGCAGTTCTTC TRBJ2-1 TRBD1 TRBV7-9 many
CASSPGNEAFIETQYF TGTGCCAGCAGCCCGGGAAACGAGGCTTTTATTGAGACCCAGTACTTC TRBJ2-5 - TRBV7-2 many
CSASLAGGPGGELFF TGCAGTGCTAGTCTAGCGGGAGGGCCCGGCGGGGAGCTGTTTTTT TRBJ2-2 TRBD2 TRBV20-1 few